Presented here are 29 T cell receptor beta chains from one specimen sequenced in a study of T cell responses to AZD1222 COVID-19 vaccine. Measured with immunoSEQ multiplex PCR; TCRdb has only the in-frame clones, and not every one. The repertoire has 130,000 or so clones, around 90% of them found once; the top ten carry approximately 5.1%. The input for sequencing was peripheral blood, taken on day 0 of AZD1222 vaccination. These receptors originate from an adult in good health.

This clone has only one observation. The chain combines TRBV20-1 with TRBJ2-7; D is undetermined. CDR1 is DFQATT, CDR2 SNEGSKA, per germline (reference sequence). The CDR3 consists of 11 residues. Between the trimmed V and J ends, which lost 7 bases and 2 bases, there was a span of 9 bases. The CDR3 sequence is CSGRSAYEQYF. The CDR3 nucleotides are TGCAGTGGCCGATCTGCCTACGAGCAGTACTTC.

The chain is built from TRBV19 and TRBJ1-1; TRBD1 might be the D (6 bases). The V and J ends lost 3 bases and 5 bases respectively, with 13 bases between them. Germline V gene sequence: CDR1 LNHDA, CDR2 SQIVND (reference sequence). This CDR3 has 14 residues. CDR3 coding DNA: TGTGCCAGTAGTATGGAACAGGGTGGGACTGAAGCTTTCTTT. It specifies CASSMEQGGTEAFF.

This clone was recorded only once. The V gene is TRBV27, the J gene TRBJ1-5; D perhaps matches TRBD1 (6 bases). The V end was cut by 6 bases, the J end by 6 bases, with 15 bases between. CDR1 is MNHEY, CDR2 SMNVEV, per germline (reference sequence). The CDR3 is made up of 14 amino acids. The CDR3 region is CASRVAGAGQPQHF. As DNA, the CDR3 is TGTGCCAGCAGAGTCGCGGGGGCGGGTCAGCCCCAGCATTTT.

In DNA form, the CDR3 reads TGTGCCAGCAGCCAGGACAGGGTTCGAGAGCAGTTCTTC. Protein product: CASSQDRVREQFF. The chain is built from TRBV11-2 and TRBJ2-1; 8 bases are shared with TRBD1. The ends lost 5 bases at V and 10 bases at J; junction bases unmatched: 7. Germline CDR1 SGHAT, CDR2 FQNNGV. There are 13 residues in the CDR3.

This clone was seen only a few times. The chain couples TRBV11-2 to TRBJ2-1; TRBD2 matches 7 bases. V trimming: 5 bases; J trimming: 2 bases; junction bases outside the gene matches: 12. The V gene's germline CDR1 is SGHAT and CDR2 FQNNGV. The CDR3 spans 17 residues. CDR3 nucleotides: TGTGCCAGCAGCACAGTAGGGAAGAGCGGGACCTACAATGAGCAGTTCTTC. Translating it yields CASSTVGKSGTYNEQFF.

The chain is built from TRBV11-2 and TRBJ1-4; D uncertain. The germline V and J ends were trimmed by 2 bases and 0 bases, with 13 bases remaining between them. The CDR3 loop spans 17 amino acids. Looked up from germline, CDR1 is SGHAT and CDR2 is FQNNGV. The CDR3 loop is CASSLKARAATNEKLFF. As DNA, the CDR3 is TGTGCCAGCAGCTTAAAAGCGAGGGCTGCAACTAATGAAAAACTGTTTTTT.

The chain combines TRBV5-1 with TRBJ2-5; TRBD2 aligns across 11 bases. CDR3 length: 17 amino acids. Germline loops: CDR1 SGHRS, CDR2 YFSETQ. After removal of 0 bases from V and 2 bases from J, the junction contained 6 bases not matched to a gene. Here the CDR3 reads CASSLGLAGGGQETQYF. In DNA, the CDR3 is TGCGCCAGCAGCTTGGGCCTAGCGGGAGGCGGACAAGAGACCCAGTACTTC.

The chain links TRBV7-2 to TRBJ2-1, with D possibly TRBD2 on 6 matching bases. Between the trimmed V and J ends, which lost 5 bases and 6 bases, there was a span of 17 bases. The CDR3 has 15 residues. CDR1 SGHTA and CDR2 FQGNSA come from the germline V gene. The DNA of the CDR3 is TGTGCCAGCAGCCCGGCGGGGCTAGCTGGCAATGAGCAGTTCTTC. It translates to CASSPAGLAGNEQFF.

V and J are TRBV5-1 and TRBJ1-3, with 9 bases aligning to TRBD1. This CDR3 comprises 15 residues. The germline gives CDR1 SGHRS, CDR2 YFSETQ. The junction had 6 bases not matched to a gene; V was cut back by 4 bases and J by 4 bases. The CDR3 sequence is CASSTGQGSGNTIYF. The CDR3 bases are TGCGCCAGCAGCACGGGACAGGGATCCGGAAACACCATATATTTT.

The chain employs TRBV27 and TRBJ1-5; no clear D gene. Per germline, CDR1 MNHEY and CDR2 SMNVEV (reference sequence). Trimming cost V 2 bases and J 0 bases, with 8 bases left between them. The CDR3 runs to 15 residues. The CDR3 here is CASSLGRNSNQPQHF. CDR3 DNA sequence: TGTGCCAGCAGTTTAGGGCGTAATAGCAATCAGCCCCAGCATTTT.

This clone was counted once. The chain combines TRBV19 with TRBJ1-6, with D possibly being TRBD1 (6 bases). The CDR3 has 15 amino acids. The ends were cut back, 3 bases at V and 7 bases at J, with 13 bases in the middle. Per germline, CDR1 LNHDA and CDR2 SQIVND (reference sequence). The CDR3 DNA is TGTGCCAGTAGTATTGGGGGCAGAGGAAATTCACCCCTCCACTTT. Its translation is CASSIGGRGNSPLHF.

The rearrangement joins TRBV11-2 to TRBJ2-7, with 10 positions matching TRBD1. The J segment lost 7 bases and the V segment lost 4 bases, leaving 4 bases of the junction unmatched. The germline gives CDR1 SGHAT, CDR2 FQNNGV. The CDR3 loop spans 13 amino acids. The chain's CDR3 is CASSWTGGREQYF. The CDR3 DNA is TGTGCCAGCAGCTGGACAGGGGGTAGGGAGCAGTACTTC.

V usage is TRBV20-1 and J usage is TRBJ2-2; the D gene is possibly TRBD2 (6 bases). V lost 3 bases and J lost 3, with 14 bases in between. The CDR3 consists of 15 residues. Germline assignment: CDR1 DFQATT and CDR2 SNEGSKA (reference sequence). The CDR3 sequence: CSASIRGGDTGELFF. Written as DNA, the CDR3 is TGCAGTGCTAGTATAAGGGGAGGTGACACCGGGGAGCTGTTTTTT.

V and J are TRBV3-1 (or the pseudogene TRBV3-2) and TRBJ1-6, with 8 bases that match TRBD1. With 8 bases clipped from V and 9 bases from J, the junction kept 15 bases outside the gene matches. The germline V gene encodes CDR1 LGHDT and CDR2 YNNKEL (reference sequence). The CDR3 has 16 residues. CDR3 loop: CASEPGQVLGGSPLHF. The CDR3 nucleotides read TGTGCCAGCGAACCGGGACAGGTCCTCGGGGGTTCACCCCTCCACTTT.

This chain uses TRBV5-1 with TRBJ2-1, with 8 bases lining up with TRBD1. The length of the CDR3 is 14 residues. The V gene end was trimmed by 0 bases and the J gene end by 6 bases; junction bases not matched to a gene: 2. Looked up from germline, CDR1 is SGHRS and CDR2 is YFSETQ. The CDR3 sequence: CASSLADRANEQFF. CDR3 coding DNA: TGCGCCAGCAGCTTGGCGGACAGGGCCAATGAGCAGTTCTTC.

The V call is TRBV28, the J call TRBJ2-5; TRBD1 is a possible D gene (5 bases). The CDR3 covers 12 residues. The ends were cut back, 6 bases at V and 5 bases at J, with 10 bases in the middle. The germline gives CDR1 MDHEN, CDR2 SYDVKM. CDR3: CASRGPWETQYF. The CDR3 nucleotides read TGTGCCAGCAGGGGGCCCTGGGAGACCCAGTACTTC. The whole variable domain, remainder taken from reference TRBV28 and TRBJ2-5, is DVKVTQSSRYLVKRTGEKVFLECVQDMDHENMFWYRQDPGLGLRLIYFSYDVKMKEKGDIPEGYSVSREKKERFSLILESASTNQTSMYLCASRGPWETQYFGPGTRLLVL.

The chain employs TRBV27 and TRBJ1-1, with D tentatively TRBD1 (6 bases). Germline loops: CDR1 MNHEY, CDR2 SMNVEV (reference sequence). CDR3 size: 15 residues. V lost 0 bases and J lost 4, with 12 bases in between. CDR3 protein: CASSLSRGGPTEAFF. The CDR3 DNA reads TGTGCCAGCAGTTTATCGCGGGGGGGGCCCACTGAAGCTTTCTTT.

This sequence joins TRBV5-8 and TRBJ2-1; the D gene is possibly TRBD1 (6 bases). Germline lookup yields CDR1 SGHTS and CDR2 YDEGEE. The CDR3 runs 15 residues. V lost 3 bases to trimming and J lost 5 bases, with 15 bases between them. CDR3 sequence reads: CASSWRPTGNNEQFF. The CDR3 nucleotides read TGTGCCAGCAGCTGGAGACCTACAGGGAACAATGAGCAGTTCTTC.

This clone was seen just once. This rearrangement joins TRBV7-9 to TRBJ1-4; no clear D. This CDR3 comprises 13 residues. V gave up 9 bases and J gave up 6 bases, with 14 bases separating them. The V gene's germline CDR1 is SEHNR and CDR2 FQNEAQ (reference sequence). The CDR3: CASVSGAHEKLFF. The CDR3, as DNA: TGTGCCAGTGTATCGGGCGCCCATGAAAAACTGTTTTTT.

J is TRBJ2-4 and V is TRBV2; no clear D. Germline values: CDR1 SNHLY, CDR2 FYNNEI. CDR3 length: 14 residues. The ends were cut back, 5 bases at V and 5 bases at J, with 13 bases in the middle. The CDR3 protein is CASSPLGPENIQYF. The DNA of the CDR3 is TGTGCCAGCAGTCCCCTAGGACCCGAAAACATTCAGTACTTC.

CDR3 protein: CASSLRGFMNTEAFF. Here the CDR3 DNA reads TGTGCCAGCAGTTTACGGGGTTTCATGAACACTGAAGCTTTCTTT. This rearrangement joins TRBV27 to TRBJ1-1; no firm D call. The CDR3 loop spans 15 amino acids. Trimming left V 2 bases short and J 0 bases short, with 10 bases between. Germline V gene data show CDR1 as MNHEY and CDR2 as SMNVEV (reference sequence).

This sequence joins TRBV4-2 and TRBJ1-2; D is unclear. Germline lookup yields CDR1 LGHNA and CDR2 YNFKEQ. Between the trimmed V and J ends, which lost 0 bases and 2 bases, there was a span of 13 bases. This CDR3 has 16 residues. The CDR3 is CASSQEGRAGNYGYTF. The CDR3 DNA is TGTGCCAGCAGCCAAGAGGGTCGGGCCGGCAACTATGGCTACACCTTC.

This chain connects TRBV24-1 to TRBJ2-1, with 9 positions matching TRBD1. Unmatched junction bases numbered 8, after V lost 3 bases and J lost 9 bases. This CDR3 region has 15 residues. Germline CDR1 reads KGHDR; CDR2 reads SFDVKD. The CDR3 DNA reads TGTGCCACCAGTGATCCGGGACAGGGTGGAAGTGAGCAGTTCTTC. Residues: CATSDPGQGGSEQFF.

V usage is TRBV7-9 and J usage is TRBJ2-3; D may be TRBD1 (5 bases). Trimming removed 1 base at V and 1 base at J, with 6 bases between. The CDR3 spans 14 residues. Germline assignment: CDR1 SEHNR and CDR2 FQNEAQ (reference sequence). The CDR3 region is CASSLVGGTDTQYF. The CDR3, as DNA: TGTGCCAGCAGCTTAGTAGGGGGCACAGATACGCAGTATTTT.

The V gene is TRBV3-1 (or the pseudogene TRBV3-2), the J gene TRBJ1-2, with D tentatively TRBD1 (5 bases). CDR3 length equals 14 residues. Trimming removed 5 bases at V and 1 base at J, with 11 bases between. The V gene's germline CDR1 is LGHDT and CDR2 YNNKEL (reference sequence). CDR3 DNA: TGTGCCAGCAGCAGGGACGGCCTTAACTATGGCTACACCTTC. Translating it yields CASSRDGLNYGYTF.

J is TRBJ1-4 and V is TRBV25-1, with D tentatively TRBD1 (5 bases). Trimming left V 1 base short and J 0 bases short, with 6 bases between. CDR1 MGHDK and CDR2 SYGVNS come from the germline V gene. The CDR3 extends over 15 amino acids. CDR3 amino acids: CASSELGATNEKLFF. CDR3 nucleotides: TGTGCCAGCAGTGAATTGGGGGCAACTAATGAAAAACTGTTTTTT.

This chain connects TRBV5-4 to TRBJ2-1; D is undetermined. Per the germline V gene, CDR1 is SGHNT and CDR2 is YYREEE (reference sequence). This CDR3 region has 14 residues. The V and J ends lost 0 bases and 3 bases respectively, with 7 bases between them. CDR3 DNA sequence: TGTGCCAGCAGCTTGGATAAGGGCTACAATGAGCAGTTCTTC. Protein sequence: CASSLDKGYNEQFF. The full variable domain, rest sourced from reference TRBV5-4 and TRBJ2-1, is ETGVTQSPTHLIKTRGQQVTLRCSSQSGHNTVSWYQQALGQGPQFIFQYYREEENGRGNFPPRFSGLQFPNYSSELNVNALELDDSALYLCASSLDKGYNEQFFGPGTRLTVL.

The chain uses TRBV19 and TRBJ1-2; TRBD1 agrees at 7 bases. CDR3 size: 13 residues. V shed 6 bases, J shed 4 bases, and the junction held 5 bases outside the gene matches. CDR1 and CDR2 (germline): LNHDA, SQIVND (reference sequence). CDR3 nucleotides: TGTGCCAGTAGAGTTTCAGGGGGCTATGGCTACACCTTC. Translated: CASRVSGGYGYTF.

This chain joins TRBV28 and TRBJ1-4, with 9 bases aligning to TRBD1. Per the germline V gene, CDR1 is MDHEN and CDR2 is SYDVKM. V dropped 8 bases and J dropped 5; count of bases not matched to a gene: 3. The CDR3 has 13 amino acids. The DNA for the CDR3 is TGTGCCAGCGAGACAGGGGGAAATGAAAAACTGTTTTTT. This encodes CASETGGNEKLFF.